The next 30 T cell receptor beta chains were all read from a single sample in a study of blood T cell repertoires in COVID-19 (dated by TCRdb to 2018 to 2021). Library preparation used the immunoSEQ multiplex PCR assay. The table was pulled from immuneACCESS by TCRdb, which kept in-frame rearrangements only. Such tables lose some clones; where checked, under half of the loss comes from unresolved V genes, and the rest has no known cause. Counted in this sample were around 150,000 clones; approximately 80% of them appeared once. The biggest ten clones account for about 5% of the sample. Sequencing input: peripheral blood. These receptor sequences come from a woman aged 45-65 years with acute or convalescent COVID-19.

The rearrangement uses TRBV7-3 and TRBJ1-5; a weak D match, TRBD1 (5 bases). The CDR3 spans 13 residues. Trimming pared 5 bases from V and 5 bases from J, leaving 10 bases between. CDR1 is SGHTA and CDR2 is FQGTGA in the germline V gene. The CDR3 DNA reads as TGTGCCAGCAGCCCGGACATTGATCAGCCCCAGCATTTT. Translating gives CASSPDIDQPQHF.

The rearrangement uses TRBV7-2 and TRBJ2-5, with a tentative D call TRBD2 (6 bases). Germline lookup yields CDR1 SGHTA and CDR2 FQGNSA. V lost 2 bases, J lost 6 bases, and 22 bases lay in between. CDR3 length equals 17 residues. In nucleotides, the CDR3 is TGTGCCAGCAGCTTAATATCAGGCGCGGGGTCCGGGAAGACCCAGTACTTC. This gives the protein CASSLISGAGSGKTQYF.

This clone occurred once. The V call is TRBV6-6, the J call TRBJ2-7; D is possibly TRBD2 (5 bases). The CDR3 has 11 amino acids. V lost 2 bases to trimming and J lost 6 bases, with 5 bases between them. The V gene's germline CDR1 is MNHNY and CDR2 SVGAGI (reference sequence). CDR3 sequence reads: CASSYAGEQYF. The CDR3 DNA is TGTGCCAGCAGTTACGCGGGCGAGCAGTACTTC.

This chain uses TRBV3-1 (or the pseudogene TRBV3-2) with TRBJ1-4; no clear D. The ends were cut back, 2 bases at V and 0 bases at J, with 7 bases in the middle. CDR1 and CDR2 from the germline V gene are LGHDT and YNNKEL (reference sequence). There are 15 residues in the CDR3. The CDR3 DNA reads TGTGCCAGCAGCCAAAGAGGTACAACTAATGAAAAACTGTTTTTT. Translated, it gives CASSQRGTTNEKLFF.

The chain employs TRBV2 and TRBJ1-4, with TRBD1 matching 7 bases. Germline V gene sequence: CDR1 SNHLY, CDR2 FYNNEI. With V trimmed by 6 bases and J by 0 bases, 4 bases remained unmatched. The CDR3 is made up of 15 amino acids. The chain's CDR3 is CASRGQVATNEKLFF. CDR3 nucleotides: TGTGCCAGCAGAGGACAGGTTGCAACTAATGAAAAACTGTTTTTT.

This rearrangement joins TRBV6-6 to TRBJ1-2, with 7 nucleotides matching TRBD1. The V segment lost 5 bases and the J segment 3 bases; nucleotides outside the gene matches: 3. Germline V gives CDR1 MNHNY, CDR2 SVGAGI (reference sequence). The CDR3 covers 13 residues. CDR3 sequence (DNA): TGTGCCAGCAGTCACAGGGGCGACTATGGCTACACCTTC. As protein: CASSHRGDYGYTF.

V and J are TRBV7-2 and TRBJ1-6; TRBD1 agrees at 8 bases. This CDR3 contains 17 residues. In germline, CDR1 is SGHTA, CDR2 FQGNSA. The ends lost 3 bases at V and 0 bases at J; junction bases unmatched: 4. The CDR3 protein is CASSFGQGGSYNSPLHF. The CDR3 DNA is TGTGCCAGCAGCTTTGGACAGGGTGGCTCCTATAATTCACCCCTCCACTTT.

The chain combines TRBV28 with TRBJ1-2; TRBD1 might be the D (5 bases). CDR1 MDHEN and CDR2 SYDVKM come from the germline V gene. V dropped 4 bases and J dropped 4 bases, with 13 bases sitting between them. The CDR3 has 14 residues. The DNA for the CDR3 is TGTGCCAGCAGTTCCATGACAGATCTCTATGGCTACACCTTC. Encoded protein: CASSSMTDLYGYTF.

This clone was seen a few times. The genes are TRBV19 and TRBJ1-1; D uncertain. Trimming shortened V by 7 bases and J by 7 bases, and 13 bases separated the two germline ends. The CDR3 spans 12 residues. Germline lookup yields CDR1 LNHDA and CDR2 SQIVND (reference sequence). The CDR3 loop reads CASNSYSSEAFF. As DNA, the CDR3 is TGTGCCAGTAATAGTTACAGCAGTGAAGCTTTCTTT.

V and J are TRBV6-5 and TRBJ2-7; TRBD1 matches at 8 bases. The CDR3 runs 15 residues. Trimming removed 2 bases from V and 4 bases from J; junction bases left unmatched: 7. The germline CDR1 and CDR2 sequences are MNHEY and SVGAGI. The CDR3 nucleotides read TGTGCCAGCAGTTACCAGGACAGGGTTGGATACGAGCAGTACTTC. It translates to CASSYQDRVGYEQYF.

The rearrangement joins TRBV10-3 to TRBJ1-1; TRBD1 matches at 7 bases. V gave up 5 bases and J gave up 6 bases; unmatched junction bases: 9. The germline V gene encodes CDR1 ENHRY and CDR2 SYGVKD. The CDR3 spans 14 residues. CDR3 residues: CAISTAGGGSEAFF. CDR3 nucleotide sequence: TGTGCCATCAGTACGGCAGGGGGTGGATCTGAAGCTTTCTTT.

The genes are TRBV6-2 or TRBV6-3 and TRBJ2-2; weak D call: TRBD1 (6 bases). V was trimmed by 0 bases and J by 2 bases, leaving 16 bases between them. The CDR3 loop spans 18 amino acids. Germline values: CDR1 MNHEY, CDR2 SVGEGT. The CDR3 sequence is CASSYSESGTLNTGELFF. In DNA, the CDR3 is TGTGCCAGCAGTTACTCGGAAAGTGGGACACTTAACACCGGGGAGCTGTTTTTT.

J is TRBJ2-7 and V is TRBV6-2 or TRBV6-3, with D unclear. The CDR3 contains 12 residues. Germline V CDR1 and CDR2: MNHEY, SVGEGT. V was clipped by 2 bases and J by 4 bases, with 6 bases between them. DNA for the CDR3: TGTGCCAGCAGTTACACAGATTACGAGCAGTACTTC. Translating it yields CASSYTDYEQYF.

The chain joins TRBV12-3 or TRBV12-4 to TRBJ1-2; tentatively, D is TRBD1 (5 bases). The V and J ends lost 6 bases and 4 bases respectively, with 9 bases between them. This CDR3 has 12 residues. The CDR3 nucleotides are TGTGCCAGCAGAGGGGCGAGCTATGGCTACACCTTC. Protein: CASRGASYGYTF.

This rearrangement joins TRBV10-3 to TRBJ1-2; perhaps TRBD1 as D (5 bases). Germline lookup yields CDR1 ENHRY and CDR2 SYGVKD. The CDR3 length is 13 residues. The ends were cut back, 5 bases at V and 3 bases at J, with 10 bases in the middle. DNA of the CDR3: TGTGCCATCAGTCAGTTGACAGACTATGGCTACACCTTC. This sequence encodes CAISQLTDYGYTF.

The chain combines TRBV7-9 with TRBJ2-5; possible D gene TRBD2, 5 bases. The CDR3 is made up of 13 amino acids. Germline V gives CDR1 SEHNR, CDR2 FQNEAQ (reference sequence). Trimming cost V 3 bases and J 2 bases, with 7 bases left between them. CDR3 amino acids: CASSFRGQETQYF. The CDR3, as DNA: TGTGCCAGCAGCTTCCGGGGACAAGAGACCCAGTACTTC.

The J gene is TRBJ1-1, the V gene TRBV7-2, with no clear D. Germline V lookup: CDR1 SGHTA, CDR2 FQGNSA. V lost 5 bases and J lost 8, with 15 bases in between. This CDR3 spans 13 amino acids. The CDR3 loop reads CASSLNLQREAFF. CDR3 DNA sequence: TGTGCCAGCAGCCTCAACCTGCAGAGGGAAGCTTTCTTT.

This chain connects TRBV9 to TRBJ2-5, with 12 bases that match TRBD2. The CDR3 runs to 16 residues. Germline CDR1 reads SGDLS; CDR2 reads YYNGEE. V gave up 5 bases and J gave up 3 bases; unmatched junction bases: 8. CDR3 residues: CASRRGLAGEEETQYF. DNA for the CDR3: TGTGCCAGCAGACGGGGACTAGCGGGTGAGGAAGAGACCCAGTACTTC.

The chain couples TRBV2 to TRBJ1-1, with D possibly TRBD1 on 6 matching bases. The germline V gene has CDR1 SNHLY and CDR2 FYNNEI. The CDR3 is made up of 13 amino acids. Trimming left V 3 bases short and J 5 bases short, with 10 bases between. In nucleotides, the CDR3 is TGTGCCAGCAGTGATCAGGGGTTGACTGAAGCTTTCTTT. It translates to CASSDQGLTEAFF.

The chain couples TRBV7-2 to TRBJ1-5; D is unclear. Germline V CDR1 and CDR2: SGHTA, FQGNSA. The V and J ends lost 1 base and 6 bases respectively, with 7 bases between them. The CDR3 length is 13 residues. The CDR3 nucleotides are TGTGCCAGCAGCTTAGACCTATCTCAGCCCCAGCATTTT. It codes for CASSLDLSQPQHF.

This chain connects TRBV5-6 to TRBJ1-2; perhaps TRBD1 as D (5 bases). Trimming cost V 8 bases and J 6 bases, with 29 bases left between them. The CDR3 runs to 17 residues. The germline CDR1 and CDR2 sequences are SGHDT and YYEEEE. The CDR3 loop is CASLLRGPNKFDHGYTF. The CDR3 DNA reads TGTGCCAGTCTGTTGCGGGGACCGAATAAGTTTGATCATGGCTACACCTTC.

V gene TRBV4-2 combines with J gene TRBJ1-2, with a weak D call TRBD1 (5 bases). There are 16 residues in the CDR3. Germline values: CDR1 LGHNA, CDR2 YNFKEQ. Trimming pared 0 bases from V and 1 base from J, leaving 12 bases between. DNA of the CDR3: TGTGCCAGCAGCCAAGAGCCAGGGAAGTATAACTATGGCTACACCTTC. This codes for CASSQEPGKYNYGYTF.

This chain links TRBV3-1 (or the pseudogene TRBV3-2) with TRBJ2-1, with 9 nucleotides matching TRBD1. Germline values: CDR1 LGHDT, CDR2 YNNKEL (reference sequence). Trimming cost V 7 bases and J 8 bases; bases outside gene matches: 12. This CDR3 comprises 15 residues. The CDR3 sequence is CASTLPGQGGDEQFF. DNA of the CDR3: TGTGCCAGCACCCTCCCGGGACAGGGCGGCGATGAGCAGTTCTTC.

The chain recombines TRBV5-1 with TRBJ1-1; D is possibly TRBD1 (5 bases). CDR1 is SGHRS, CDR2 YFSETQ, per germline. V shed 1 base and J shed 5 bases, with 12 bases lying between them. There are 14 residues in the CDR3. The CDR3 loop reads CASSLLTGRTEAFF. The CDR3 DNA reads as TGCGCCAGCAGCTTGCTAACAGGTAGGACTGAAGCTTTCTTT.

The CDR3 region is CASSRDWGGADTQYF. Here the CDR3 DNA reads TGTGCCAGCAGTAGGGACTGGGGTGGGGCAGATACGCAGTATTTT. The rearrangement uses TRBV2 and TRBJ2-3; TRBD2 might be the D (6 bases). The CDR3 has 15 amino acids. Germline CDR1 SNHLY, CDR2 FYNNEI. Trimming left V 5 bases short and J 4 bases short, with 16 bases between.

The rearrangement joins TRBV29-1 to TRBJ1-1; no clear D gene. The V gene's germline CDR1 is SQVTM and CDR2 ANQGSEA. This CDR3 spans 17 amino acids. Between the trimmed V and J ends, which lost 1 base and 0 bases, there was a span of 18 bases. The CDR3 sequence: CSVEGGGGSLVNTEAFF. CDR3 nucleotide sequence: TGCAGCGTTGAAGGTGGAGGAGGGAGTTTGGTGAACACTGAAGCTTTCTTT. Supplemented by reference TRBV29-1 and TRBJ1-1, the full variable domain reads SAVISQKPSRDICQRGTSLTIQCQVDSQVTMMFWYRQQPGQSLTLIATANQGSEATYESGFVIDKFPISRPNLTFSTLTVSNMSPEDSSIYLCSVEGGGGSLVNTEAFFGQGTRLTVV.

The V call is TRBV6-1, the J call TRBJ1-1; 9 positions agree with TRBD1. CDR3 length: 16 residues. V was pared by 4 bases and J by 5 bases, with 11 bases of the junction left unmatched. The germline V gene encodes CDR1 MNHNS and CDR2 SASEGT. The CDR3 DNA reads as TGTGCCAGCAGTGGCCCGGACAGGGGCGTTGGTACTGAAGCTTTCTTT. Amino acid sequence: CASSGPDRGVGTEAFF.

The chain has TRBV6-5 and TRBJ2-1; 11 nucleotides match TRBD2. The CDR3 spans 15 residues. The germline V gene encodes CDR1 MNHEY and CDR2 SVGAGI. The ends lost 5 bases at V and 4 bases at J; junction bases unmatched: 4. The CDR3 coding sequence is TGTGCCAGCAGTAAGACTAGCGGGGAATACAATGAGCAGTTCTTC. Translated: CASSKTSGEYNEQFF.

The CDR3 coding sequence is TGCGCCAGCAGCTTGGGGGACAGGGTGGAGACCCAGTACTTC. Its protein is CASSLGDRVETQYF. The V gene is TRBV5-1, the J gene TRBJ2-5; 9 positions match TRBD1. The CDR3 is made up of 14 amino acids. Germline CDR1 and CDR2: SGHRS and YFSETQ. Losses at the gene ends were 0 bases for V and 5 bases for J; bases not matched to a gene: 2. The full variable domain, rest sourced from reference TRBV5-1 and TRBJ2-5, is KAGVTQTPRYLIKTRGQQVTLSCSPISGHRSVSWYQQTPGQGLQFLFEYFSETQRNKGNFPGRFSGRQFSNSRSEMNVSTLELGDSALYLCASSLGDRVETQYFGPGTRLLVL.

This clone appeared a single time. The rearrangement uses TRBV7-9 and TRBJ1-1, with 8 bases matching TRBD1. V dropped 5 bases and J dropped 2; count of bases not matched to a gene: 7. Germline loops: CDR1 SEHNR, CDR2 FQNEAQ (reference sequence). The CDR3 is 15 amino acids. CDR3 loop: CASSLGQGENTEAFF. CDR3 in DNA: TGTGCCAGCAGCCTCGGACAGGGCGAAAACACTGAAGCTTTCTTT.